The T cell receptor beta chain under discussion was sequenced for a study of blood T cell repertoires in COVID-19. Study-level information: Specimens from acute and convalescent COVID-19 originated in the United States, Italy and Spain. PBMCs, B-cell-depleted T cells, or T cells were the source of the cDNA or gDNA that made up the material.

The protocol was immunoSEQ multiplex PCR, while the TCRdb copy is restricted to in-frame clones and leaves out a portion. The data hold more than 150,000 clones, with around 80% observed a single time. V gave up 6 bases and J gave up 0 bases, with 8 bases separating them. CDR1 and CDR2 from the germline V gene are MDHEN and SYDVKM. The CDR3 is 13 residues long. This clone is a singleton in its sample. The sample consisted of peripheral blood. The TCR originated in a man under 40 with active or convalescent COVID-19. The rearrangement joins TRBV28 to TRBJ1-1; D gene ambiguous. In DNA form, the CDR3 reads TGTGCCAGCAGCCGTGTCGTGAACACTGAAGCTTTCTTT. Translated: CASSRVVNTEAFF.